This T cell receptor beta chain was sequenced in a study of shared clonotypes between healthy human individuals. Clones were read by immunoSEQ multiplex PCR, and TCRdb kept only the in-frame ones, dropping some. The table has 1.6 million or so clones, around 97% seen once. The sequenced material came from naive CD4+ T cells sorted from blood. Subset here: CD45RA+ positively selected. The receptor's source is a man aged 25-40 years in good health.

The CDR3 DNA sequence: TGCGCCAGCAGTGAGTCGACCTTCGGGCTAGCGGGAGTCAATGAGCAGTTCTTC. Its protein product is CASSESTFGLAGVNEQFF. The chain is built from TRBV10-1 and TRBJ2-1; 10 bases align to TRBD2. The CDR3 has 18 residues. Germline V gene lookup returns CDR1 WNHNN and CDR2 SYGVQD (reference sequence). J lost 6 bases, V lost 0 bases, and 11 bases had no gene match.